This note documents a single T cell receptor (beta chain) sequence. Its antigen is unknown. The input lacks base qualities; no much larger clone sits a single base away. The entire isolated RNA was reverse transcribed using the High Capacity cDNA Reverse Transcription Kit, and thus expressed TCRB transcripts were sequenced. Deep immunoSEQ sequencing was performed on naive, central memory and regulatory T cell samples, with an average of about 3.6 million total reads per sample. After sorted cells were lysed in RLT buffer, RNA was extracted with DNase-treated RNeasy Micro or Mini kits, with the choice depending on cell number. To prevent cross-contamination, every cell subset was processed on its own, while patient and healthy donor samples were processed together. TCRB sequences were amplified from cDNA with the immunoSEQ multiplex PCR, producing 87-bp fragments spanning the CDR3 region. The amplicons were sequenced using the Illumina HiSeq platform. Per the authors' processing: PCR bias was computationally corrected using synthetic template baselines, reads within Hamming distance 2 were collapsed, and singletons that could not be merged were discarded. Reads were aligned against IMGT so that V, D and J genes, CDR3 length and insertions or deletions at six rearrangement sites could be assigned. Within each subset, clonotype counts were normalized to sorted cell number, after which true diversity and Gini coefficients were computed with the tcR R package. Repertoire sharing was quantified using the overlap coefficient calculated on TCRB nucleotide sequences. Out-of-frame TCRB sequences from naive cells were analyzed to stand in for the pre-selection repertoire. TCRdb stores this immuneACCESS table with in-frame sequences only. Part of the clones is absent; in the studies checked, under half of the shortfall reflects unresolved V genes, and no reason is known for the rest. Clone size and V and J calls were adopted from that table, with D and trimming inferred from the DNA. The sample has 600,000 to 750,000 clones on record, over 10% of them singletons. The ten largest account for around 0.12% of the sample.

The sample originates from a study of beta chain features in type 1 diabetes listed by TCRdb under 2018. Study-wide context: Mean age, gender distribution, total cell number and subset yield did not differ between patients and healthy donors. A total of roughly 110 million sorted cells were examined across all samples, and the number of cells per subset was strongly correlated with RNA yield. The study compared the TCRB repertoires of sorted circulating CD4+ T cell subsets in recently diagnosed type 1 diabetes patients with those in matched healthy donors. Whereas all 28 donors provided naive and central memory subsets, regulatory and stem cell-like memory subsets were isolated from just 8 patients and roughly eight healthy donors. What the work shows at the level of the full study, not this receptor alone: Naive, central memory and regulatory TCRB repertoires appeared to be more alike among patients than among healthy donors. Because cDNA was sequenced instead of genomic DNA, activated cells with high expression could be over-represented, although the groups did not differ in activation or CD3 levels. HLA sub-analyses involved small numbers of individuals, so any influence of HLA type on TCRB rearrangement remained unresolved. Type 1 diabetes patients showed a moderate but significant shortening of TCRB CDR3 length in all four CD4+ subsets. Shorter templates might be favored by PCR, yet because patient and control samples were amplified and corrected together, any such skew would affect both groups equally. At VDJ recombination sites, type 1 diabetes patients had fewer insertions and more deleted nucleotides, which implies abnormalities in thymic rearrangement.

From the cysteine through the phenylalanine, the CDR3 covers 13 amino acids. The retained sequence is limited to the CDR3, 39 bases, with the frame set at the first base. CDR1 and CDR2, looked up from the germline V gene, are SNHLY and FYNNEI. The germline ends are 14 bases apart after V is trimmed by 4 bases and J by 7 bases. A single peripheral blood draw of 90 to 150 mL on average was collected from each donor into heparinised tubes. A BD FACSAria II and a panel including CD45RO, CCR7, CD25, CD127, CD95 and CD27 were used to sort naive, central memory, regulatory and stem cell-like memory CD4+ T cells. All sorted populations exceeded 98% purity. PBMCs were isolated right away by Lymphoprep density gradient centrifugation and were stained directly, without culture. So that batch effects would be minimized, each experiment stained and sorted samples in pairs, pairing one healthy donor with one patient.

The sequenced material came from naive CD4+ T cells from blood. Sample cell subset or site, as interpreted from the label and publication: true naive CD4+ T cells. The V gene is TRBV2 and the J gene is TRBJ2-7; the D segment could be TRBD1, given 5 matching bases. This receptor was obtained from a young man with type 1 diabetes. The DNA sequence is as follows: TGTGCCAGCAGTGGACAGTCCCCGTCAGAGCAGTACTTC. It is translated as CASSGQSPSEQYF.